The entry that follows covers one T cell receptor (beta chain) sequence. What it binds is unknown. Unique molecular identifiers were incorporated during preparation of the TCRbeta library. Each CDR3 protein is one row after TCRdb ran MiXCR on the PCR reads. This sample yields around 580,000 distinct CDR3 sequences, of which roughly 23% are seen a single time; 14% belongs to the top ten. The data stem from a study of T-cell reconstitution after alpha-beta-depleted transplantation in children. Study results and limitations: T-cell counts and diversity at one year following transplant were attributed mainly to newly produced T cells.

The CDR3 is made up of 15 amino acids. V lost 1 base and J 5 bases, leaving 14 bases between the germline ends. The sample consisted of PBMCs, mostly from graft donor cells, taken 360 days after TCRalphabeta/CD19-depleted stem cell transplant. The chain has TRBV12-3 or TRBV12-4 and TRBJ1-1; TRBD1 might be the D (6 bases). The source is a boy in the first two years of life who had a stem cell transplant for acute myeloid leukemia, so the T cells may come from the graft donor. CDR3 region: CASSLGWFQGTEAFF. CDR3 coding DNA: TGTGCCAGCAGTTTAGGTTGGTTCCAGGGGACTGAAGCTTTCTTT.